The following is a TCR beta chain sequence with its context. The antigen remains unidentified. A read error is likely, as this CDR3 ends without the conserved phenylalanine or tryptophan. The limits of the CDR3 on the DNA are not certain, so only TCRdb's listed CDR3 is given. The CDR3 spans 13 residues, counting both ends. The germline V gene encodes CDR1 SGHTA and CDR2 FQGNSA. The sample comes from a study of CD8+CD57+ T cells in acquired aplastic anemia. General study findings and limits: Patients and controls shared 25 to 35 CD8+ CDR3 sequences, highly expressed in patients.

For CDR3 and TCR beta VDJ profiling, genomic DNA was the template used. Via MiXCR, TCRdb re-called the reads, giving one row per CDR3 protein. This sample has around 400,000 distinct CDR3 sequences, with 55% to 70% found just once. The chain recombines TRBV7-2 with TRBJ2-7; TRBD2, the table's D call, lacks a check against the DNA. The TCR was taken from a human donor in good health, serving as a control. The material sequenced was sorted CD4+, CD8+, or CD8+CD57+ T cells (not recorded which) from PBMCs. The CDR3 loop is CASSLGRGLVHYG.